This entry lists 31 T cell receptor beta chains sequenced from one sample in a study of beta chain features in type 1 diabetes (dated by TCRdb to about 2018). For these receptors, no antigen is known. Study-wide conclusions, independent of this receptor: In all four CD4+ subsets, TCRB CDR3 length was moderately but significantly shorter in type 1 diabetes patients.

Library prep was done by the immunoSEQ multiplex PCR assay. The entire amount of isolated RNA was reverse transcribed using the High Capacity cDNA Reverse Transcription Kit, so the sequenced TCRB transcripts were expressed ones. Drawn from immuneACCESS, this table holds only the in-frame rearrangements with V and J called that TCRdb kept. Clones are partly lost; checked studies trace under half to an unresolved V gene and leave the rest unexplained. This sample has about 240,000 clones in its table, and approximately 13% of those were observed once. Roughly 0.019% of the sample is in the top ten clones. Sequencing was performed on naive CD4+ T cells from blood. The cell subset or site label corresponds to: true naive CD4+ T cells. The receptors were sampled from a man aged 30-40 years with type 1 diabetes.

This chain links TRBV30 with TRBJ2-7; a weak D match, TRBD1 (6 bases). Germline assignment: CDR1 GTSNPN and CDR2 SVGIG (reference sequence). Trimming removed 2 bases from V and 6 bases from J, with 17 bases in between. This CDR3 contains 14 residues. The CDR3 spells CAWSKGHTGGEQYF. CDR3 nucleotide sequence: TGTGCCTGGAGTAAGGGACACACTGGAGGCGAGCAGTACTTC. Using reference TRBV30 and TRBJ2-7 for the parts outside the CDR3, the full variable domain is SQTIHQWPATLVQPVGSPLSLECTVEGTSNPNLYWYRQAAGRGLQLLFYSVGIGQISSEVPQNLSASRPQDRQFILSSKKLLLSDSGFYLCAWSKGHTGGEQYFGPGTRLTVT.

The chain combines TRBV23-1 with TRBJ1-6; TRBD1 is a possible D gene (5 bases). TRBV23-1 is an ORF; its function is uncertain. The CDR3 contains 12 residues. Between the trimmed V and J ends, which lost 8 bases and 7 bases, there was a span of 9 bases. The CDR3 protein is CASGSGNSPLHF. The CDR3 DNA reads as TGCGCCAGCGGTTCAGGGAATTCACCCCTCCACTTT.

The chain recombines TRBV18 with TRBJ2-3; D gene ambiguous. This CDR3 has 15 residues. V dropped 2 bases and J dropped 1 base, with 10 bases sitting between them. Per germline, CDR1 KGHSH and CDR2 LQKENI. The CDR3 sequence: CASSPVSAGTDTQYF. The CDR3 region has the DNA TGTGCCAGCTCACCAGTCTCGGCGGGCACAGATACGCAGTATTTT. The full variable domain, with the rest looked up from reference TRBV18 and TRBJ2-3, is NAGVMQNPRHLVRRRGQEARLRCSPMKGHSHVYWYRQLPEEGLKFMVYLQKENIIDESGMPKERFSAEFPKEGPSILRIQQVVRGDSAAYFCASSPVSAGTDTQYFGPGTRLTVL.

This clone was detected only a few times. The chain is built from TRBV18 and TRBJ2-3; possible D gene TRBD2, 6 bases. Trimming pared 3 bases from V and 2 bases from J, leaving 12 bases between. The CDR3 is 15 amino acids. Germline V lookup: CDR1 KGHSH, CDR2 LQKENI. CDR3 loop: CASSPSAGLTDTQYF. DNA of the CDR3: TGTGCCAGCTCACCTTCCGCGGGACTCACAGATACGCAGTATTTT.

Note on this clone: The same CDR3 can be traced to other DNA sequences in this sample. This chain links TRBV5-1 with TRBJ2-7; 8 bases agree with TRBD1. V was pared by 4 bases and J by 3 bases, with 3 bases of the junction left unmatched. CDR1 SGHRS and CDR2 YFSETQ come from the germline V gene. The CDR3 has 13 residues. CDR3 in DNA: TGCGCCAGCAGCGGCGGACAGGGCTACGAGCAGTACTTC. It specifies CASSGGQGYEQYF.

This clone was detected a few times. Other DNA sequences within the sample encode an identical CDR3. The V gene is TRBV5-1, the J gene TRBJ2-5; maybe TRBD1 (6 bases). Germline V CDR1 and CDR2: SGHRS, YFSETQ. The CDR3 totals 14 residues. V lost 4 bases and J lost 2, with 12 bases in between. The CDR3 protein is CASSPTGNQETQYF. The CDR3 DNA is TGCGCCAGCAGCCCTACAGGGAATCAAGAGACCCAGTACTTC.

The chain combines TRBV5-1 with TRBJ2-1; 7 nucleotides align to TRBD2. With V trimmed by 0 bases and J by 9 bases, 15 bases remained unmatched. CDR1 and CDR2 (germline): SGHRS, YFSETQ. The CDR3 is 17 residues long. CDR3 sequence (DNA): TGCGCCAGCAGCTTGGGGATCTCTGGGGGAGGGCCGACTGAGCAGTTCTTC. It specifies CASSLGISGGGPTEQFF.

This clone was observed a handful of times. The chain links TRBV6-5 to TRBJ2-7; 9 bases agree with TRBD1. J lost 0 bases, V lost 6 bases, and 6 bases had no gene match. The CDR3 length is 15 residues. The germline V gene encodes CDR1 MNHEY and CDR2 SVGAGI. The CDR3 DNA reads as TGTGCCAGCAGCCTCTCGGGACAGGGCTCCTACGAGCAGTACTTC. The encoded protein is CASSLSGQGSYEQYF.

This clone was counted only a few times. J is TRBJ2-1 and V is TRBV6-6; 8 bases agree with TRBD2. Germline CDR1 and CDR2: MNHNY and SVGAGI (reference sequence). The CDR3 is 13 amino acids. The V segment lost 8 bases and the J segment 4 bases; nucleotides outside the gene matches: 4. The CDR3 is CASRGGEYNEQFF. CDR3 in DNA: TGTGCCAGCCGGGGGGGCGAGTACAATGAGCAGTTCTTC.

This clone was detected only a few times. The rearrangement uses TRBV28 and TRBJ2-1; D might be TRBD2 (5 bases). The CDR3 sequence is 15 residues long. Between the trimmed V and J ends, which lost 6 bases and 2 bases, there was a span of 14 bases. Germline CDR1 and CDR2: MDHEN and SYDVKM. The DNA for the CDR3 is TGTGCCAGCAGCCCGGGGAGCGGTGCCTACAATGAGCAGTTCTTC. Its translation: CASSPGSGAYNEQFF.

The chain joins TRBV5-1 to TRBJ2-5, with 7 nucleotides matching TRBD2. Germline CDR1 reads SGHRS; CDR2 reads YFSETQ. The V gene end was trimmed by 1 base and the J gene end by 4 bases; junction bases not matched to a gene: 10. The CDR3 has 16 amino acids. The CDR3: CASSLMFGTGGETQYF. The CDR3 nucleotides are TGCGCCAGCAGCTTGATGTTCGGGACGGGGGGAGAGACCCAGTACTTC. Together with reference TRBV5-1 and TRBJ2-5, the CDR3 gives the full variable domain: KAGVTQTPRYLIKTRGQQVTLSCSPISGHRSVSWYQQTPGQGLQFLFEYFSETQRNKGNFPGRFSGRQFSNSRSEMNVSTLELGDSALYLCASSLMFGTGGETQYFGPGTRLLVL.

The genes are TRBV5-4 and TRBJ1-2; D remains ambiguous. Germline V gene data show CDR1 as SGHNT and CDR2 as YYREEE (reference sequence). The CDR3 extends over 13 amino acids. Trimming shortened V by 4 bases and J by 8 bases, and 15 bases separated the two germline ends. The CDR3 region is CASSPERRRGYTF. DNA for the CDR3: TGTGCCAGCAGCCCGGAGCGGCGCCGGGGCTACACCTTC.

The chain uses TRBV2 and TRBJ1-6; unclear D gene. The length of the CDR3 is 16 residues. The germline V gene encodes CDR1 SNHLY and CDR2 FYNNEI. Trimming cost V 7 bases and J 0 bases, with 13 bases left between them. CDR3 region: CASIGGASSYNSPLHF. As DNA, the CDR3 is TGTGCCAGCATAGGCGGAGCAAGCTCCTATAATTCACCCCTCCACTTT. The whole variable domain, remainder taken from reference TRBV2 and TRBJ1-6, is EPEVTQTPSHQVTQMGQEVILRCVPISNHLYFYWYRQILGQKVEFLVSFYNNEISEKSEIFDDQFSVERPDGSNFTLKIRSTKLEDSAMYFCASIGGASSYNSPLHFGNGTRLTVT.

In its sample, this clone was seen a few times. V and J are TRBV10-3 and TRBJ2-3; 10 nucleotides match TRBD2. With V trimmed by 6 bases and J by 14 bases, 11 bases remained unmatched. The germline gives CDR1 ENHRY, CDR2 SYGVKD. CDR3 size: 13 residues. The CDR3 DNA follows: TGTGCCATCAGGGGCCAAGGACTAGCGGATCTGTATTTT. Translating gives CAIRGQGLADLYF.

The CDR3 is CASSVGIGGNTGELFF. The CDR3 DNA reads TGTGCCAGCAGCGTAGGAATAGGGGGGAACACCGGGGAGCTGTTTTTT. The chain joins TRBV9 to TRBJ2-2, with D perhaps matching TRBD1 (6 bases). There are 16 residues in the CDR3. V was trimmed by 0 bases and J by 1 base, leaving 10 bases between them. Germline V gene lookup returns CDR1 SGDLS and CDR2 YYNGEE. The full variable domain, with the rest looked up from reference TRBV9 and TRBJ2-2, is DSGVTQTPKHLITATGQRVTLRCSPRSGDLSVYWYQQSLDQGLQFLIQYYNGEERAKGNILERFSAQQFPDLHSELNLSSLELGDSALYFCASSVGIGGNTGELFFGEGSRLTVL.

This rearrangement joins TRBV7-6 to TRBJ2-7; D is undetermined. Germline V gives CDR1 SGHVS, CDR2 FNYEAQ. Between the trimmed V and J ends, which lost 0 bases and 4 bases, there was a span of 13 bases. CDR3 length equals 15 residues. The CDR3 coding sequence is TGTGCCAGCAGCTTAGCGAGAGGCTCCCTATACGAGCAGTACTTC. This gives the protein CASSLARGSLYEQYF.

The chain recombines TRBV18 with TRBJ2-3, with TRBD2 identical over 8 bases. J lost 4 bases, V lost 6 bases, and 9 bases had no gene match. In germline, CDR1 is KGHSH, CDR2 LQKENI. The CDR3 contains 15 residues. CDR3 protein: CASSPGAGEADTQYF. The CDR3 DNA sequence: TGTGCCAGCTCGCCAGGAGCGGGAGAAGCAGATACGCAGTATTTT.

This clone was observed a few times. CDR3 residues: CSGSGQLNTEAFF. The CDR3 bases are TGCAGCGGTTCCGGACAGCTGAACACTGAAGCTTTCTTT. The chain uses TRBV29-1 and TRBJ1-1, with TRBD1 as a possible D gene (6 bases). The V gene lost 7 bases and the J gene lost 0 bases, with 12 bases spanning the gap. The CDR3 has 13 amino acids. Germline V lookup: CDR1 SQVTM, CDR2 ANQGSEA.

Only a few counts were recorded for this clone. V usage is TRBV9 and J usage is TRBJ1-1; a possible D gene is TRBD1 (5 bases). Germline V lookup: CDR1 SGDLS, CDR2 YYNGEE. The CDR3 runs 17 residues. V lost 0 bases, J lost 1 base, and 16 bases lay in between. CDR3 sequence: CASSVGGGTPRNTEAFF. DNA of the CDR3: TGTGCCAGCAGCGTAGGTGGAGGGACCCCGAGGAACACTGAAGCTTTCTTT.

This clone appeared a few times. V and J are TRBV10-3 and TRBJ2-1; 15 bases are a match to TRBD2. The trim removed 6 bases at V and 7 bases at J, leaving 7 bases unmatched. This CDR3 region has 16 residues. Germline values: CDR1 ENHRY, CDR2 SYGVKD. This CDR3 is CAISSSGTSGRNEQFF. CDR3 coding DNA: TGTGCCATCAGCTCCTCCGGGACTAGCGGGAGGAATGAGCAGTTCTTC.

This clone has a handful of counts. The V and J genes are TRBV19 and TRBJ1-1; D is unresolved. This CDR3 region has 13 residues. CDR1 is LNHDA and CDR2 is SQIVND in the germline V gene (reference sequence). Trimming shortened V by 2 bases and J by 5 bases, and 9 bases separated the two germline ends. The CDR3 DNA sequence: TGTGCCAGTAGTATACCCGGAGAGACTGAAGCTTTCTTT. Its protein is CASSIPGETEAFF.

About this clone: Compared with germline, one end of the junction differs, possibly owing to a read error. The chain carries TRBV7-2 and TRBJ2-7, with 10 bases aligning to TRBD2. Germline assignment: CDR1 SGHTA and CDR2 FQGNSA. This CDR3 has 15 amino acids. CDR3 loop: CASSLAGSGRNLRNF. In DNA form, the CDR3 reads TGTGCCAGCAGCTTAGCAGGTAGCGGGAGGAATTTAAGGAACTTC. Supplemented by reference TRBV7-2 and TRBJ2-7, the full variable domain reads GAGVSQSPSNKVTEKGKDVELRCDPISGHTALYWYRQSLGQGLEFLIYFQGNSAPDKSGLPSDRFSAERTGGSVSTLTIQRTQQEDSAVYLCASSLAGSGRNLRNFGPGTRLTVT.

There are a few counts of this clone. The chain carries TRBV30 and TRBJ1-3; the D is unclear. V was cut by 4 bases and J by 2 bases, with 12 bases left in between. The CDR3 contains 14 residues. Per the germline V gene, CDR1 is GTSNPN and CDR2 is SVGIG (reference sequence). DNA of the CDR3: TGTGCCTGGACCAGACGAGGGACTGGAAACACCATATATTTT. Its protein is CAWTRRGTGNTIYF. Using reference TRBV30 and TRBJ1-3 for the parts outside the CDR3, the full variable domain is SQTIHQWPATLVQPVGSPLSLECTVEGTSNPNLYWYRQAAGRGLQLLFYSVGIGQISSEVPQNLSASRPQDRQFILSSKKLLLSDSGFYLCAWTRRGTGNTIYFGEGSWLTVV.

This clone showed up just a few times. The rearrangement links TRBV23-1 to TRBJ1-5; the D gene is possibly TRBD1 (5 bases). TRBV23-1 is sorted into the ORF group, with uncertain function. The CDR3 totals 13 residues. Trimming removed 3 bases at V and 6 bases at J, with 9 bases between. The CDR3 protein is CASSHSGGQPQHF. CDR3 DNA sequence: TGCGCCAGCAGTCATTCGGGGGGTCAGCCCCAGCATTTT.

This clone was seen only a few times. The chain joins TRBV5-1 to TRBJ2-7; possibly TRBD1 for D (6 bases). CDR3 size: 15 residues. Germline lookup yields CDR1 SGHRS and CDR2 YFSETQ. V lost 4 bases and J 5 bases, leaving 19 bases between the germline ends. CDR3 sequence reads: CASSPSPQGINEQYF. CDR3 coding DNA: TGCGCCAGCAGCCCCTCACCACAGGGAATCAACGAGCAGTACTTC. Filled out from reference TRBV5-1 and TRBJ2-7, the complete variable domain reads KAGVTQTPRYLIKTRGQQVTLSCSPISGHRSVSWYQQTPGQGLQFLFEYFSETQRNKGNFPGRFSGRQFSNSRSEMNVSTLELGDSALYLCASSPSPQGINEQYFGPGTRLTVT.

As DNA, the CDR3 is TGTGCCAGCAGCTTAGGGGACAGGGAGGCCGAGCAGTACTTC. It codes for CASSLGDREAEQYF. The chain combines TRBV13 with TRBJ2-7, with TRBD1 matching over 8 bases. J was trimmed by 6 bases and V by 0 bases; bases with no gene match: 4. CDR1 is PRHDT, CDR2 FYEKMQ, per germline (reference sequence). The length of the CDR3 is 14 residues.

In this sample, this clone turned up a few times. The chain links TRBV20-1 to TRBJ2-5; D gene uncertain. V lost 4 bases to trimming and J lost 5 bases, with 8 bases between them. The CDR3 has 11 amino acids. From germline, CDR1 is DFQATT and CDR2 SNEGSKA (reference sequence). For the CDR3, the DNA is TGCAGTGCTACAGTGTCGGAGACCCAGTACTTC. Amino acids: CSATVSETQYF.

This clone came up a few times. V gene TRBV5-4 combines with J gene TRBJ1-2; 8 bases are shared with TRBD1. This CDR3 has 16 amino acids. Germline V gene sequence: CDR1 SGHNT, CDR2 YYREEE (reference sequence). V trimming: 4 bases; J trimming: 8 bases; junction bases outside the gene matches: 16. The CDR3 DNA is TGTGCCAGCAGCAACCAGGGGGCGGCTCCCCTTGGAGGCTACACCTTC. As protein: CASSNQGAAPLGGYTF.

J is TRBJ2-3 and V is TRBV23-1; tentative D call: TRBD1 (5 bases). TRBV23-1 is an ORF, and what it does is uncertain. There are 14 residues in the CDR3. Trimming took off 1 base at V and 4 bases at J, with 9 bases between the two ends. CDR3 coding DNA: TGCGCCAGCAGTCAATATAAGGGGTCAGATACGCAGTATTTT. Residues: CASSQYKGSDTQYF.

V and J are TRBV5-1 and TRBJ2-5; possibly TRBD2 for D (5 bases). V was cut by 2 bases and J by 3 bases, with 14 bases left in between. This CDR3 region has 15 residues. In germline, CDR1 is SGHRS, CDR2 YFSETQ. The CDR3 region is CASSFSSREEETQYF. The CDR3 DNA follows: TGCGCCAGCAGCTTCAGCAGCCGGGAAGAAGAGACCCAGTACTTC.

This clone was detected a few times. The V gene is TRBV29-1, the J gene TRBJ1-1; TRBD1 aligns across 10 bases. The CDR3 runs 13 residues. V lost 7 bases and J lost 4; bases outside the gene matches: 6. CDR1 is SQVTM, CDR2 ANQGSEA, per germline. The CDR3: CSADRGRFTEAFF. The CDR3 nucleotides read TGCAGCGCAGACAGGGGGCGTTTCACTGAAGCTTTCTTT. Looking up the rest from reference TRBV29-1 and TRBJ1-1 gives the full variable domain: SAVISQKPSRDICQRGTSLTIQCQVDSQVTMMFWYRQQPGQSLTLIATANQGSEATYESGFVIDKFPISRPNLTFSTLTVSNMSPEDSSIYLCSADRGRFTEAFFGQGTRLTVV.